The rows below give T cell receptor beta chains drawn from one sample of a study of blood T cell repertoires in COVID-19. Profiling relied on immunoSEQ multiplex PCR, and the TCRdb table lists in-frame clones only, not all of them. The table has some 150,000 clones, over 80% seen once. The sequenced sample consisted of peripheral blood. These receptors were collected from a woman aged 55-69 years who had recovered from COVID-19. The CDR3 runs from the conserved cysteine through the conserved F or W. D genes are given only for firm matches. A row's size may be missing; if present it is once, few, many or a size class.

TGTGCCAGCAGTCAACTAAGCGGGGGGGCCCACGAGACCCAGTACTTC CASSQLSGGAHETQYF - TRBV2 TRBD2 TRBJ2-5
TGTGCCAGCAGTGGGACAACCAGAGGAGCCAAAAACATTCAGTACTTC CASSGTTRGAKNIQYF - TRBV6-6 - TRBJ2-4
TGTGCCAGCAACAAGGACACGAATGAAAAACTGTTTTTT CASNKDTNEKLFF - TRBV28 - TRBJ1-4
TGTGCCAGCAGCCAAAAGTGGGACAGGGGGCTCCAGGGCTACACCTTC CASSQKWDRGLQGYTF many TRBV3-1/TRBV3-2 TRBD1 TRBJ1-2
TGTGCCAGCCGTCAGGAGGAACCGTCGAACACCGGGGAGCTGTTTTTT CASRQEEPSNTGELFF - TRBV19 - TRBJ2-2
TGTGCCAGCAGCCGCCCCGCACTAGCGGGGGGTGGTGAGCAGTACTTC CASSRPALAGGGEQYF - TRBV6-2/TRBV6-3 TRBD2 TRBJ2-7
TGCGCCAGCGCACAAGGGACAGGGAACACTGAAGCTTTCTTT CASAQGTGNTEAFF - TRBV5-1 TRBD1 TRBJ1-1
TGCAGCGCCGGGACAGGGGTGAACTATGGCTACACCTTC CSAGTGVNYGYTF - TRBV29-1 TRBD1 TRBJ1-2
TGCGCCAGCAGCTTGGATTGGGGGCCAGATACGCAGTATTTT CASSLDWGPDTQYF - TRBV5-1 - TRBJ2-3
TGTGCCTCAGGGGTTGGGGAAGCAGATACGCAGTATTTT CASGVGEADTQYF - TRBV3-1/TRBV3-2 - TRBJ2-3
TGTGCCAGCAGCCACAGGGATTCACCCCTCCACTTT CASSHRDSPLHF - TRBV5-5 - TRBJ1-6
TGTGCCAGCAGTCGGACAGTTAATGAAAAACTGTTTTTT CASSRTVNEKLFF - TRBV6-5 - TRBJ1-4
TGTGCCAGCAGCTTTAGGTTACTAGCGGGGGGATTCCCTGAGCAGTTCTTC CASSFRLLAGGFPEQFF - TRBV11-2 TRBD2 TRBJ2-1
TGTGCCAGCAGCCAAGATCGAGAGCGGGGGGGGAGAGAGACCCAGTACTTC CASSQDRERGGRETQYF - TRBV3-1/TRBV3-2 TRBD2 TRBJ2-5
TGTGCCAGCAGTGAGGCGCGGACAGGCAAATTTTACGAGCAGTACTTC CASSEARTGKFYEQYF few TRBV6-1 TRBD1 TRBJ2-7
TGTGCCAGTAGTAAACAGACAGGAATGGTAGTGGGGGATGGCTACACCTTC CASSKQTGMVVGDGYTF - TRBV19 - TRBJ1-2
TGTGCCAGCAGTTCCCAGGGACAGCGAGCCTACGAGCAGTACTTC CASSSQGQRAYEQYF - TRBV27 TRBD1 TRBJ2-7
TGCGCCAGCAGCCGGCAGGGGGCGCAGTACGAGCAGTACTTC CASSRQGAQYEQYF - TRBV5-1 TRBD1 TRBJ2-7
TGTGCCAGCAGTTACCAAACCTACGAGCAGTACTTC CASSYQTYEQYF - TRBV6-2/TRBV6-3 - TRBJ2-7
TGCGCCAGCAGCCTCCGCGCCAGCGGGGTAACCCGAACCTACGAGCAGTACTTC CASSLRASGVTRTYEQYF few TRBV5-1 TRBD2 TRBJ2-7
TGTGCCACCAGCAGAGAGAGTCGGGGGGCCGGGGAGCTGTTTTTT CATSRESRGAGELFF - TRBV15 TRBD2 TRBJ2-2
TGTGCCTGGGGCATCCGGGACACCAACAATGAGCAGTTCTTC CAWGIRDTNNEQFF once TRBV30 - TRBJ2-1
TGCGCCAGCAGCCAAGCCGGTGACAGGGGACGCTATGGCTACACCTTC CASSQAGDRGRYGYTF - TRBV4-3 TRBD1 TRBJ1-2
TGTGCCAGCAGCTCCGGACAGGGGGCGGCCACTGAAGCTTTCTTT CASSSGQGAATEAFF - TRBV7-2 TRBD1 TRBJ1-1
TGTGCCAGCAGCGAACTTCAGGGGATTAGCAATCAGCCCCAGCATTTT CASSELQGISNQPQHF - TRBV2 - TRBJ1-5
TGTGCCAGCATATATTCGCCCGAGTTGTATTCACCCCTCCACTTT CASIYSPELYSPLHF - TRBV2 - TRBJ1-6
TGTGCCAGCAGCTTAGGCGGGGGGGTCACAGATACGCAGTATTTT CASSLGGGVTDTQYF - TRBV7-6 TRBD2 TRBJ2-3
TGTGCCAGCAGGCCCCCGGGACTGGGACAAGAGACCCAGTACTTC CASRPPGLGQETQYF - TRBV6-6 - TRBJ2-5
TGTGCCAGTAGTACTGGACTAGCGGGGGGGCCCGGCATTCAGTACTTC CASSTGLAGGPGIQYF - TRBV19 TRBD2 TRBJ2-4
TGCGCCAGCGGAGGGAACAGGGGAAATGAAAAACTGTTTTTT CASGGNRGNEKLFF - TRBV10-2 TRBD1 TRBJ1-4
TGTGCCAGCAGGGGGACAGGAGCAGGGGCGCAGTTCTTC CASRGTGAGAQFF few TRBV28 TRBD1 TRBJ2-1
TGTGCCAGCAGTTTTCATATTGCGACAGTCTCCTACGAGCAGTACTTC CASSFHIATVSYEQYF - TRBV28 - TRBJ2-7
TGTGCCAGCAGCTTAGTATACGGGGGTTATGGCTACACCTTC CASSLVYGGYGYTF - TRBV7-9 - TRBJ1-2
TGCAGTGCTTCCCGGACAGGGGTTGATTTCTTT CSASRTGVDFF once TRBV20-1 TRBD1 TRBJ1-1
TGTGCCAGCAGCCTCTGGGTGGGGGGTAAAGAGACCCAGTACTTC CASSLWVGGKETQYF - TRBV7-9 - TRBJ2-5
TGTGCCAGCAAAAGGGGGCGAGAGACCCAGTACTTC CASKRGRETQYF - TRBV6-5 TRBD1 TRBJ2-5
TGTGCCAGCACCCCCGGGGGGGATAACACTGAAGCTTTCTTT CASTPGGDNTEAFF - TRBV7-8 - TRBJ1-1
TGTGCCAGCAGCTTAGGGGCGGGCACCTACGAGCAGTACTTC CASSLGAGTYEQYF - TRBV11-3 - TRBJ2-7
TGTGCCAGCACCCCCGACGGGACAGGCAGAAAACTGTTTTTT CASTPDGTGRKLFF - TRBV7-9 TRBD1 TRBJ1-4
TGCGCCAGCAGCCCGGGACAAGGTTTCAATGAGCAGTTCTTC CASSPGQGFNEQFF - TRBV5-1 - TRBJ2-1
TGCGCCAGTAATCGCGACACCAGCTCCTACGAGCAGTACTTC CASNRDTSSYEQYF - TRBV5-1 - TRBJ2-7
TGTGCCAGCAGTACGCGGGGGGGAGTATACGAGCAGTACTTC CASSTRGGVYEQYF - TRBV6-5 TRBD2 TRBJ2-7
TGCGCCAGCAGGGCTAGCGGGGGGGCCGAAAATGAGCAGTTCTTC CASRASGGAENEQFF - TRBV5-1 TRBD2 TRBJ2-1